The T cell receptor beta chain described here comes from a study of OX40 agonist ivuxolimab in advanced cancers. Study-level points and caveats: Undetermined was the antigen specificity of the expanded peripheral T cells.

A word on this clone: Antigen unknown.

In germline, CDR1 is GTSNPN, CDR2 SVGIG (reference sequence). This CDR3 spans 15 amino acids. V shed 3 bases and J 4 bases; nucleotides not matched to a gene: 6. The data were produced by immunoSEQ multiplex PCR, yet TCRdb's version contains in-frame clones alone and is incomplete. The repertoire has some 64,000 clones, roughly 85% of them found once; the top ten carry over 0.6%. Autoimmune disease history or systemic immunosuppression barred patients. The sequence derives from an adult with an advanced solid tumor such as melanoma, head and neck, liver or kidney cancer. Sequences were derived from CD4+ or CD8+ T cells sorted from blood, sampled in a trial of the OX40 agonist ivuxolimab. The V call is TRBV30, the J call TRBJ2-6; 7 bases line up with TRBD1. The CDR3 here is CAWRTTGRGANVLTF. The DNA for the CDR3 is TGTGCCTGGAGGACGACAGGGCGCGGGGCCAACGTCCTGACTTTC.